This T cell receptor beta chain is drawn from a study of identical twins. Deletions cut 3 bases from V and 2 bases from J, with 10 bases between. Germline V gene data show CDR1 as LNHDA and CDR2 as SQIVND (reference sequence). This CDR3 comprises 14 residues. TCRdb independently ran MiXCR on the 5' RACE reads; one entry per CDR3 protein. The table includes about 890,000 distinct CDR3 sequences, roughly 12% detected once. The same data also contributed to another study, on yellow fever vaccine responses in identical twins.

The sequence came from a young woman in good health. The genes are TRBV19 and TRBJ1-1; D not certain. Sequenced material: PBMCs. The CDR3: CASSIWFGNTEAFF. The CDR3 DNA sequence: TGTGCCAGTAGTATCTGGTTCGGAAACACTGAAGCTTTCTTT.